Listed below are T cell receptor beta chains from one sample, sequenced in a study of cytomegalovirus exposure and HLA in healthy donors. This table comes from immunoSEQ multiplex PCR, and its TCRdb copy is limited to in-frame clones, with some not included. The sample records 190,000 or so clones, around 82% being singletons. The sequencing input was PBMCs. All receptors derive from a woman in her late teens or twenties in good health and CMV-seropositive. CDR3s leave out the opening cysteine and the closing phenylalanine or tryptophan. D genes are given only for firm matches.

-	TRBV19	TRBJ1-4	ASSIGAGDSKKLF
-	TRBV10-3	TRBJ2-1	AISGDKGNNEQF
TRBD2	TRBV7-2	TRBJ2-1	ASSSLAGGYNEQF
-	TRBV18	TRBJ2-7	ASSPDTGGFSYEQY
-	TRBV18	TRBJ1-1	ASSPRSAAEAF
TRBD1	TRBV4-1	TRBJ1-2	ASSQIVGQGSDGYT
TRBD2	TRBV13	TRBJ2-1	ASSLPLAGDISSSYNEQF
TRBD1	TRBV9	TRBJ1-4	ASSSRDRDEKLF
-	TRBV11-2	TRBJ2-7	ASSLSREQY
-	TRBV5-1	TRBJ1-3	ASTLADPGNTIY
TRBD1	TRBV25-1	TRBJ1-2	ASGPPGQGPGYT